This T cell receptor (beta chain) was identified during a study of T cells in tuberculosis. Produced via immunoSEQ multiplex PCR; TCRdb's table is partial and in-frame only. This table holds 30,000 to 35,000 clones, around 90% found once. Sample: PBMCs. This clonotype originated in a donor aged 5-35 years with latent tuberculosis or without tuberculosis infection. Some clones in this sample may be carry-over from other donors' samples.

CDR3 region: CASSLELAGNEQFF. The CDR3 DNA reads as TGCGCCAGCAGCTTGGAACTAGCGGGAAATGAGCAGTTCTTC. The V and J genes are TRBV5-1 and TRBJ2-1; 10 bases agree with TRBD2. V dropped 0 bases and J dropped 7; count of bases not matched to a gene: 1. Per germline, CDR1 SGHRS and CDR2 YFSETQ. The CDR3 has 14 residues. Full variable domain (outside the CDR3, taken from reference TRBV5-1 and TRBJ2-1): KAGVTQTPRYLIKTRGQQVTLSCSPISGHRSVSWYQQTPGQGLQFLFEYFSETQRNKGNFPGRFSGRQFSNSRSEMNVSTLELGDSALYLCASSLELAGNEQFFGPGTRLTVL.